This T cell receptor beta chain was sequenced for a study of blood T cell repertoires in COVID-19. Study as a whole: The United States, Italy and Spain were the sources of the acute and convalescent COVID-19 samples. From T cells, B-cell-depleted T cells, or PBMCs came the material, which was cDNA or gDNA.

Authors' methods: Reference gene primer amplification gave nucleated cell count estimates. The repertoire was sequenced with immunoSEQ multiplex PCR; TCRdb's copy has only in-frame clones and lacks some. V, J and clone size were drawn from that table, and D and trimming were deduced from the DNA. The table records about 47,000 clones, about 81% of them present only once. The CDR3 length is 15 residues. Trimming pared 4 bases from V and 3 bases from J, leaving 12 bases between. Germline V gene lookup returns CDR1 LGHNA and CDR2 YNFKEQ. The sequence was collected from a human donor with acute or convalescent COVID-19. The donor label of this sample is uncertain. V and J are TRBV4-2 and TRBJ1-4; the D is unclear. Sequenced sample: peripheral blood. The CDR3 DNA is TGTGCCAGCAGCCCGGACTCACGTCCTAATGAAAAACTGTTTTTT. As protein: CASSPDSRPNEKLFF.